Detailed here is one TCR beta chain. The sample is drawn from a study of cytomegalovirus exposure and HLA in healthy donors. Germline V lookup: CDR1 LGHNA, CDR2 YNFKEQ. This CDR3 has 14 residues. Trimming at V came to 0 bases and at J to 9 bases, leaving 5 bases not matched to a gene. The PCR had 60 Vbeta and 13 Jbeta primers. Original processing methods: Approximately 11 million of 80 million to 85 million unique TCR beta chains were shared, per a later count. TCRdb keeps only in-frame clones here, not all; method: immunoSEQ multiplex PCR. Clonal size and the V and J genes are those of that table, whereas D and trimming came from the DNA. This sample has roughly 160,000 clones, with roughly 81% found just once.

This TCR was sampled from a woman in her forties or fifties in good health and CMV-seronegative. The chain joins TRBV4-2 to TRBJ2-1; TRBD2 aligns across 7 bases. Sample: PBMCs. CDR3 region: CASSQDPGRVEQFF. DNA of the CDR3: TGTGCCAGCAGCCAAGATCCAGGGAGGGTTGAGCAGTTCTTC.